This section outlines one T cell receptor beta chain sequence together with its context. One end of the junction does not line up with germline, which may come from a read error. This sample is drawn from a study of blood T cell repertoires in COVID-19. The overall study: Samples taken during acute and convalescent COVID-19 were collected in the United States, Italy and Spain. T cells, B-cell-depleted T cells, or PBMCs supplied cDNA or gDNA.

CDR1 MNHEY and CDR2 SVGAGI come from the germline V gene. The CDR3 loop spans 15 amino acids. Measured with immunoSEQ multiplex PCR; TCRdb has only the in-frame clones, and not every one. This sample has about 330,000 clones, with more than 90% found just once. Cohort 3 donors counted as recovered after two negative PCRs, clearance, or resolved symptoms. The TCR sequence derives from a woman in her 30s who had recovered from COVID-19. The chain has TRBV6-5 and TRBJ2-1; 8 nucleotides match TRBD2. What was sequenced was PBMCs or T cells enriched from blood (not recorded which). The chain's CDR3 is CASTGAGDLRGERFF. The CDR3 coding sequence is TGTGCCAGCACGGGAGCGGGGGACTTAAGAGGGGAGCGGTTCTTC.